This T cell receptor (beta chain) was found in a study of T cell responses to AZD1222 COVID-19 vaccine. Study-level findings and limits: Epitopes outside B.1.351 and B.1.1.7 mutated regions reportedly drew nearly half of spike TCRs. Spike-specific TCR breadth and depth were elevated following two AZD1222 doses.

From germline, CDR1 is MNHEY and CDR2 SMNVEV (reference sequence). This CDR3 comprises 15 residues. Trimming cost V 3 bases and J 8 bases, with 17 bases left between them. Of note for this clone: Its target is unknown.

Produced via immunoSEQ multiplex PCR; TCRdb's table is partial and in-frame only. The data show over 150,000 clones, 75% to 95% seen once. Source: peripheral blood, taken on day 0 of AZD1222 vaccination. V is TRBV27 and J is TRBJ2-1; D may be TRBD2 (7 bases). The receptor was isolated from an adult in good health. CDR3 sequence reads: CASSFWGGGGDEQFF. The DNA of the CDR3 is TGTGCCAGCAGTTTCTGGGGAGGGGGTGGCGATGAGCAGTTCTTC.